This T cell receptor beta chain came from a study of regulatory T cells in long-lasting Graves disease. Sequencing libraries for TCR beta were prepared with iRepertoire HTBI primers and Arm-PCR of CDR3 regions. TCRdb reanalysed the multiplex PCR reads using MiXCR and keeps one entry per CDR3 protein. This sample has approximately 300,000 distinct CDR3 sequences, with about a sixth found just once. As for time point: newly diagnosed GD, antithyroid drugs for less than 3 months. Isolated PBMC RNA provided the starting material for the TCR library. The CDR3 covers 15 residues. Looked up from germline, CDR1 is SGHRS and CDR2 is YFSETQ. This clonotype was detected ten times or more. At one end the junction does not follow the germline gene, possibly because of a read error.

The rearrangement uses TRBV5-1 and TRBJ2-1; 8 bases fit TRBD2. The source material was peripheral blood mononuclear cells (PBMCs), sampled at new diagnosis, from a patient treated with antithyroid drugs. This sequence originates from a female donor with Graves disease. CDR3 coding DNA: TGTGCCAGCAGCTTGTCGGGGACTAGGGGCAATGAGCAGTTCTTC. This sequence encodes CASSLSGTRGNEQFF.